Listed below are T cell receptor beta chains from one sample, sequenced in a study of blood T cell repertoires in COVID-19. Some clones are missing from TCRdb's copy, which holds only in-frame ones; the method was immunoSEQ multiplex PCR. Among 100,000 to 140,000 clones listed, approximately 89% were seen once. The sequenced sample consisted of peripheral blood. These receptor sequences come from a middle-aged man with active or convalescent COVID-19. CDR3s include the opening cysteine and the closing phenylalanine or tryptophan. Fields, in order: D gene, J gene, clone size, V gene, CDR3 protein. A D gene is named only where the DNA matches it firmly. Rows may omit the clone size; those that give it use once, few, many or a size class.

.,TRBJ1-5,.,TRBV2,CASSVQGDQPQHF
TRBD1,TRBJ2-7,.,TRBV23-1,CAPRWTGVSYEQYF
TRBD1,TRBJ2-7,few,TRBV27,CASSSFGTAAYEQYF
.,TRBJ2-3,once,TRBV7-9,CASSLPSRTDTQYF
TRBD2,TRBJ2-5,.,TRBV4-2,CASSQFYAGRDQETQYF
.,TRBJ1-3,.,TRBV5-1,CASGLQGLSGNTIYF
.,TRBJ1-1,.,TRBV24-1,CATSDGRGAKTEAFF
TRBD1,TRBJ1-2,.,TRBV7-9,CASSLATGQGGNYGYTF
.,TRBJ1-4,.,TRBV7-2,CASSSLNEKLFF
.,TRBJ2-7,.,TRBV4-1,CASSRGFVGGGEQYF
TRBD1,TRBJ2-3,.,TRBV6-5,CASRRQGVDTQYF
TRBD1,TRBJ1-1,.,TRBV18,CASSSTGSHTEAFF
TRBD2,TRBJ2-7,few,TRBV7-2,CASSLAGSGGPSF
.,TRBJ1-2,.,TRBV5-1,CASSLGSNYGYTF
.,TRBJ2-7,.,TRBV30,CAWSVRSGAGENEQYF
TRBD1,TRBJ2-5,.,TRBV7-6,CASSPGEGAVGTQYF
.,TRBJ1-5,.,TRBV2,CASSADRPPQHF
.,TRBJ2-1,.,TRBV29-1,CSMGGGDNEQFF
TRBD2,TRBJ2-1,.,TRBV27,CASSSRTSGRTSYNEQFF
.,TRBJ1-5,.,TRBV4-1,CASSQTGLGSNQPQHF
.,TRBJ2-1,.,TRBV10-2,CASSESSRRERYNEQFF
.,TRBJ2-3,.,TRBV21-1,CASRKAAQGASSSTDTQYF
TRBD1,TRBJ2-7,.,TRBV28,CASSVGTGSYEQYF
TRBD2,TRBJ2-1,.,TRBV19,CASSTLAGAIYSYNEQFF
.,TRBJ2-3,.,TRBV14,CASSQSTGLRDTQYF
.,TRBJ2-5,.,TRBV19,CASRESGQETQYF
TRBD2,TRBJ2-3,.,TRBV6-2/TRBV6-3,CASSQGLAGEGDTQYF
.,TRBJ2-3,once,TRBV30,CAWSVQSDTQYF
TRBD1,TRBJ2-6,.,TRBV2,CASAGTGRTNVLTF
.,TRBJ1-5,.,TRBV4-3,CASSQGSGKNQPQHF
TRBD1,TRBJ1-4,.,TRBV28,CASSVQGANSEKLFF
.,TRBJ1-1,.,TRBV11-3,CASSYESNTEAFF
TRBD1,TRBJ1-2,.,TRBV12-3/TRBV12-4,CASRYTGGYGYTF
.,TRBJ1-2,.,TRBV4-2,CASSQVEGENYGYTF
TRBD2,TRBJ2-7,.,TRBV6-2/TRBV6-3,CASSSAAGASYEQYF
.,TRBJ1-1,.,TRBV4-3,CASSQDRWTEAFF
TRBD2,TRBJ2-1,.,TRBV5-1,CASRGGTSGLFQSSYNEQFF
TRBD2,TRBJ2-3,.,TRBV2,CASSATSGRAAADTQYF
.,TRBJ1-1,.,TRBV6-5,CASSSGETYTEAFF
TRBD1,TRBJ2-1,.,TRBV28,CASSFVTGRNEQFF
TRBD2,TRBJ2-1,.,TRBV19,CASRSAAGGNNEQFF
TRBD2,TRBJ2-7,.,TRBV30,CAWNTGRVYYEQYF
.,TRBJ1-5,.,TRBV30,CAWTATLGGQPQHF
TRBD1,TRBJ1-1,.,TRBV4-1,CASSSKGPAGTGFFHTEAFF
.,TRBJ1-2,.,TRBV6-5,CASSGEGFGYTF
TRBD2,TRBJ2-1,.,TRBV6-1,CASSEELAGPMFF
TRBD2,TRBJ2-7,.,TRBV19,CASKPGLAGGDYEQYF
.,TRBJ1-1,.,TRBV16,CASSQSGTWAGTEAFF
TRBD2,TRBJ2-3,.,TRBV28,CASSVPGLAGETDTQYF
TRBD1,TRBJ2-1,.,TRBV7-6,CASSLGQGSYNEQFF
.,TRBJ2-3,once,TRBV2,CATPTGRSTDTQYF
.,TRBJ2-7,.,TRBV5-1,CASSSAYEQYF
.,TRBJ2-5,.,TRBV29-1,CSVDQGQETQYF
.,TRBJ1-5,.,TRBV20-1,CSASGVGRVNQPQHF
TRBD2,TRBJ2-1,.,TRBV6-6,CASSSGLAGGGNEQFF